These 16 T cell receptor beta chains share one sample of origin, sequenced in a study of OX40 agonist ivuxolimab in advanced cancers. The library was generated by the immunoSEQ multiplex PCR assay. The clones in this table, taken by TCRdb from immuneACCESS, are in-frame only. Not every clone is retained; where verified, under half of the shortfall comes from an unresolved V gene, and the cause of the rest is unknown. This sample lists 65,000 to 80,000 clones; over 90% were detected once. The ten largest clones take up around 0.75% of the sample. This sample comprised CD4+ or CD8+ T cells sorted from blood, obtained in a trial of the OX40 agonist ivuxolimab. The source of these receptors is an adult with an advanced solid tumor such as melanoma, head and neck, liver or kidney cancer.

V and J are TRBV7-2 and TRBJ2-1; TRBD2 aligns across 9 bases. This CDR3 is 19 amino acids long. From germline, CDR1 is SGHTA and CDR2 FQGNSA. V was clipped by 1 base and J by 0 bases; unmatched bases: 10. The CDR3 loop is CASSLVAGGPVSSYNEQFF. CDR3 bases: TGTGCCAGCAGCTTAGTGGCGGGAGGGCCGGTAAGCTCCTACAATGAGCAGTTCTTC.

The chain has TRBV5-1 and TRBJ2-6; tentatively, D is TRBD1 (6 bases). The CDR3 consists of 15 residues. V lost 4 bases and J lost 2, with 10 bases in between. Germline-derived CDR1 and CDR2 are SGHRS and YFSETQ. The CDR3 DNA reads as TGCGCCAGCAGCCCTTGGACAGCTGGGGCCAACGTCCTGACTTTC. This sequence encodes CASSPWTAGANVLTF.

CDR3 loop: CASTGRGLNRDEQYF. CDR3 bases: TGTGCCAGTACCGGTCGGGGCCTAAATAGGGACGAGCAGTACTTC. The chain employs TRBV19 and TRBJ2-7; the D gene could be TRBD1 or TRBD2 (5 bases each). The CDR3 runs to 15 residues. The germline V gene has CDR1 LNHDA and CDR2 SQIVND (reference sequence). V was shortened by 7 bases and J by 5 bases, with 21 bases between the two germline ends.

This chain links TRBV2 with TRBJ1-5; D is perhaps TRBD1 (6 bases). CDR3 size: 13 residues. In germline, CDR1 is SNHLY, CDR2 FYNNEI. Trimming took 10 bases from V and 3 from J, leaving 13 bases between them. The CDR3 DNA reads as TGTGCCACCGCCGACAGGAACAATCAGCCCCAGCATTTT. Protein product: CATADRNNQPQHF.

The chain is built from TRBV7-9 and TRBJ2-5, with D possibly being TRBD1 (5 bases). V dropped 5 bases and J dropped 2 bases, with 24 bases sitting between them. Germline lookup yields CDR1 SEHNR and CDR2 FQNEAQ (reference sequence). The CDR3 covers 18 residues. CDR3 bases: TGTGCCAGCAGCCTAAAGTTAGTCAGGGATCAGGATCAAGAGACCCAGTACTTC. This translates into CASSLKLVRDQDQETQYF.

This chain links TRBV7-2 with TRBJ2-5; 10 bases line up with TRBD2. V lost 2 bases to trimming and J lost 4 bases; unmatched junction nucleotides: 1. This CDR3 is built from 14 residues. The germline V gene encodes CDR1 SGHTA and CDR2 FQGNSA. The CDR3 region has the DNA TGTGCCAGCAGCTTATCTAGCGGGAGAGAGACCCAGTACTTC. Its protein product is CASSLSSGRETQYF.

This chain uses TRBV27 with TRBJ2-7; TRBD2 aligns across 12 bases. The CDR3 has 16 amino acids. Germline V lookup: CDR1 MNHEY, CDR2 SMNVEV (reference sequence). The trim removed 6 bases at V and 2 bases at J, leaving 8 bases unmatched. The CDR3 DNA follows: TGTGCCAGCAGCCCTAAGGCTAGCGGGAGGGCCTACGAGCAGTACTTC. Protein product: CASSPKASGRAYEQYF.

The CDR3 region has the DNA TGTGCCAGTAGCGACAACCTGGGCACTGAAGCTTTCTTT. This codes for CASSDNLGTEAFF. This chain uses TRBV19 with TRBJ1-1; D unclear. This CDR3 has 13 amino acids. In germline, CDR1 is LNHDA, CDR2 SQIVND (reference sequence). The V end lost 6 bases, the J end lost 4 bases, and 12 bases lay between the germline ends.

The chain uses TRBV6-5 and TRBJ2-1; maybe TRBD2 (5 bases). Germline V gene lookup returns CDR1 MNHEY and CDR2 SVGAGI. The ends were cut back, 0 bases at V and 5 bases at J, with 8 bases in the middle. CDR3 length: 14 amino acids. In DNA, the CDR3 is TGTGCCAGCAGTTACTCGAGAGCGGACAATGAGCAGTTCTTC. This gives the protein CASSYSRADNEQFF.

The V call is TRBV28, the J call TRBJ2-6, with TRBD2 matching over 9 bases. CDR1 and CDR2 (germline): MDHEN, SYDVKM. J gave up 3 bases and V 3 bases, and 3 bases lay outside the gene matches. This CDR3 contains 16 residues. The chain's CDR3 is CASSFSGSGGANVLTF. CDR3 in DNA: TGTGCCAGCAGTTTTAGCGGGAGCGGTGGGGCCAACGTCCTGACTTTC.

The V call is TRBV6-5, the J call TRBJ2-1; D is possibly TRBD1 or TRBD2 (6 bases each). V was trimmed by 10 bases and J by 4 bases, leaving 14 bases between them. CDR1 is MNHEY, CDR2 SVGAGI, per germline. The CDR3 is made up of 13 amino acids. CDR3 nucleotide sequence: TGTGCCACAAGGAGGGGGGAATACAATGAGCAGTTCTTC. This codes for CATRRGEYNEQFF.

The rearrangement joins TRBV2 to TRBJ2-1; 10 nucleotides match TRBD2. CDR1 and CDR2 from the germline V gene are SNHLY and FYNNEI. The V and J ends lost 4 bases and 1 base, in that order; junction bases with no gene match: 4. CDR3 size: 16 residues. The DNA of the CDR3 is TGTGCCAGCAGTGGGGCTAGCGGGAGTTCCTACAATGAGCAGTTCTTC. This translates into CASSGASGSSYNEQFF.

The genes are TRBV5-8 and TRBJ1-5, with a possible D match to TRBD1 (6 bases). The V and J ends lost 1 base and 4 bases respectively, with 6 bases between them. This CDR3 contains 13 residues. From germline, CDR1 is SGHTS and CDR2 YDEGEE. The CDR3 region has the DNA TGTGCCAGCAGCTTGAGGGGGAATCAGCCCCAGCATTTT. Its protein is CASSLRGNQPQHF. The full variable domain, rest sourced from reference TRBV5-8 and TRBJ1-5, is EAGVTQSPTHLIKTRGQQATLRCSPISGHTSVYWYQQALGLGLQFLLWYDEGEERNRGNFPPRFSGRQFPNYSSELNVNALELEDSALYLCASSLRGNQPQHFGDGTRLSIL.

CDR3 DNA sequence: TGCAGCGGTAAGTGGACCCTTGAGAGTGAGCAGTTCTTC. Amino acids: CSGKWTLESEQFF. This chain links TRBV29-1 with TRBJ2-1, with no clear D. The CDR3 runs to 13 residues. V shed 7 bases and J shed 9 bases, with 19 bases lying between them. Germline-derived CDR1 and CDR2 are SQVTM and ANQGSEA.

The rearrangement links TRBV9 to TRBJ1-1; possible D gene TRBD1, 6 bases. Germline CDR1 and CDR2: SGDLS and YYNGEE. Deletions cut 0 bases from V and 1 base from J, with 13 bases between. The CDR3 length is 16 residues. In DNA form, the CDR3 reads TGTGCCAGCAGCGTAGGAGGGGGTGGAGGGAACACTGAAGCTTTCTTT. As protein: CASSVGGGGGNTEAFF.

CDR3 protein: CASKRQPQHF. CDR3 bases: TGTGCCAGCAAGCGGCAGCCCCAGCATTTT. This chain joins TRBV6-4 and TRBJ1-5; D uncertain. This CDR3 contains 10 residues. Germline CDR1 and CDR2: MRHNA and SNTAGT. Trimming cost V 7 bases and J 7 bases, with 5 bases left between them.